This T cell receptor (beta chain) comes out of a study of CD8 T cell repertoires and HIV-1 epitope variants. Assay: immunoSEQ multiplex PCR; the TCRdb copy retains only in-frame clones and omits some. The sample has over 4,500 clones, around two thirds seen once. Note on this clone: Its antigen is as yet unknown.

The CDR3 has 18 amino acids. The sequenced sample consisted of cultured CD8+ T cells derived from PBMCs. The rearrangement uses TRBV21-1 and TRBJ2-1; the table's D gene call, TRBD2, was not cross checked with the DNA. TRBV21-1 is designated a pseudogene. This clonotype was obtained from a male donor with HIV. DNA for the CDR3: TGTGCCAGCAGCCCCGGGACTAGCTGCCCCACCCGGCACAATGAGCAGTTCTTC. Its translation: CASSPGTSCPTRHNEQFF.